This T cell receptor (beta chain) was identified during a study of cytomegalovirus exposure and HLA in healthy donors. Study conclusions and caveats: In vitro work confirmed that a few CMV-associated chains recognize CMV antigens. A later look showed TCR association rates differing by HLA locus, highest for DRB1 and lowest for HLA-C. It was taken for granted in presence/absence analyses that sequencing depth across donors was roughly uniform.

Trimming cost V 5 bases and J 4 bases, with 6 bases left between them. The germline V gene has CDR1 SGHVS and CDR2 FNYEAQ. The CDR3 runs to 12 residues. Primers for the PCR totalled 60 Vbeta and 13 Jbeta. Sequenced by immunoSEQ multiplex PCR; TCRdb stores in-frame clones only, minus some. The table has roughly 130,000 clones, roughly 70% seen once. Every donor was a healthy person donating bone marrow. About this clone itself: Its antigen is as yet unknown.

The material sequenced was PBMCs. The rearrangement uses TRBV7-6 and TRBJ1-3; the D is unclear. The receptor comes from a man aged 35 to 55 in good health and CMV-seropositive. The chain's CDR3 is CASSPQGNTIYF. The CDR3 coding sequence is TGTGCCAGCAGCCCGCAGGGAAACACCATATATTTT.